This T cell receptor (beta chain) was captured in a study of response to subunit inactivated influenza vaccine. TCRdb itself ran the RT-PCR reads through MiXCR, one entry per CDR3 protein. The data hold about 800,000 distinct CDR3 sequences, with 21% observed a single time. The CDR3 loop spans 17 amino acids. V dropped 5 bases and J dropped 2; count of bases not matched to a gene: 6. The germline V gene has CDR1 MDHEN and CDR2 SYDVKM. This rearrangement joins TRBV28 to TRBJ2-7, with TRBD2 matching over 16 bases. The origin of this receptor is a man in his fifties or sixties who received an inactivated influenza vaccine. Sequenced here: PBMCs from blood, sampled about 5 days after vaccination. This CDR3 reads CASSHSGTSGRAYEQYF. The CDR3 DNA is TGTGCCAGCAGTCACTCCGGGACTAGCGGGAGGGCCTACGAGCAGTACTTC.